This TCR beta chain emerged from a study of T cell responses to AZD1222 COVID-19 vaccine. Study as a whole: Investigators merged groups given second doses at roughly 4 or roughly 12 weeks.

This CDR3 has 14 residues. Trimming removed 5 bases from V and 8 bases from J, with 18 bases in between. The germline gives CDR1 SEHNR, CDR2 FQNEAQ (reference sequence). Using immunoSEQ multiplex PCR, the repertoire was profiled, and TCRdb retains in-frame clones only, with some absent. This sample yields about 140,000 clones, of which about 93% are seen a single time; about 5.1% belongs to the top ten. Study-wide points: The donor cohort was predominantly white British with a female majority, and clonal diversity may have been underestimated. Just a handful of people given AZD1222 tested seropositive at baseline.

The table lists this clone with a count of one. Its antigen is not known. The sequenced sample was peripheral blood, obtained on day 0 of AZD1222 vaccination. The V call is TRBV7-9, the J call TRBJ1-2, with D unclear. This clonotype originated in an adult in good health. Here the CDR3 reads CASSQANRGLGYTF. DNA for the CDR3: TGTGCCAGCAGCCAAGCGAACCGAGGATTAGGCTACACCTTC.